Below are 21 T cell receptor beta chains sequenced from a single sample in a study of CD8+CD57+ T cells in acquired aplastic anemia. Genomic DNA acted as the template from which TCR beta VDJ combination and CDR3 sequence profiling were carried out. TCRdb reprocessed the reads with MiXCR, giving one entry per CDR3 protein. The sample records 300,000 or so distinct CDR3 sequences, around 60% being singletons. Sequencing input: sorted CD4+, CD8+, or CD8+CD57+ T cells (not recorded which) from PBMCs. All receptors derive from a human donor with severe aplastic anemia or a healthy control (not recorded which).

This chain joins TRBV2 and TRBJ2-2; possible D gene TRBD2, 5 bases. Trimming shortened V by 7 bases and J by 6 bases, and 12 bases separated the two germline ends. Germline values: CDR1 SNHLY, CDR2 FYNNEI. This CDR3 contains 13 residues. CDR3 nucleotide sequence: TGTGCCAGCACGAGGGAGTATGCCGGGGAGCTGTTTTTT. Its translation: CASTREYAGELFF. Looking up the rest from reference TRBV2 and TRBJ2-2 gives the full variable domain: EPEVTQTPSHQVTQMGQEVILRCVPISNHLYFYWYRQILGQKVEFLVSFYNNEISEKSEIFDDQFSVERPDGSNFTLKIRSTKLEDSAMYFCASTREYAGELFFGEGSRLTVL.

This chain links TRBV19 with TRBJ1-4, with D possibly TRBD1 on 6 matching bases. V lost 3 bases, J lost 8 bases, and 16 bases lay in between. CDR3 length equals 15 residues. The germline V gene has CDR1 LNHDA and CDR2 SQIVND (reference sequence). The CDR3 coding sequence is TGTGCCAGTAGTATTGGTACAGGGCTAAACGAAAAACTGTTTTTT. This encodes CASSIGTGLNEKLFF.

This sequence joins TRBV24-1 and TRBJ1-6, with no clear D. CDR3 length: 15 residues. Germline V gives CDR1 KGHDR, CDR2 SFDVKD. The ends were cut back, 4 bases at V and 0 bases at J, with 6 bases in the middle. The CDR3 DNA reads TGTGCCACCAGTGAGGGAGGCTCCTATAATTCACCCCTCCACTTT. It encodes CATSEGGSYNSPLHF.

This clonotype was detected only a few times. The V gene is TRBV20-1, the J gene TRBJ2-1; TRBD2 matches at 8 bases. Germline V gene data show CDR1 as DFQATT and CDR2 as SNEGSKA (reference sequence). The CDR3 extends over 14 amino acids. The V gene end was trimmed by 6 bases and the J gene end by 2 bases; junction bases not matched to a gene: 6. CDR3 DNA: TGCAGTGCCAGCGGGAGAGGCGCCTACAATGAGCAGTTCTTC. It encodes CSASGRGAYNEQFF.

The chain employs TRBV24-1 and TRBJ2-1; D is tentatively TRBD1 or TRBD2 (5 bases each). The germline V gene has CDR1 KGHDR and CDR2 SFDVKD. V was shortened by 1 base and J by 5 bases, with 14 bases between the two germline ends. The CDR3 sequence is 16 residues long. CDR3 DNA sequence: TGTGCCACCAGTGATTTTGCCGGGACCACAAACAATGAGCAGTTCTTC. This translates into CATSDFAGTTNNEQFF.

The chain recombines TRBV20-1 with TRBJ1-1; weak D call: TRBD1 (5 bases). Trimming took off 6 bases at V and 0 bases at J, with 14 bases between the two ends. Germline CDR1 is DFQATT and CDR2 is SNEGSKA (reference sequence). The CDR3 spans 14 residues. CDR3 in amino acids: CSAPQVGVNTEAFF. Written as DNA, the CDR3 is TGCAGTGCCCCTCAGGTAGGGGTGAACACTGAAGCTTTCTTT.

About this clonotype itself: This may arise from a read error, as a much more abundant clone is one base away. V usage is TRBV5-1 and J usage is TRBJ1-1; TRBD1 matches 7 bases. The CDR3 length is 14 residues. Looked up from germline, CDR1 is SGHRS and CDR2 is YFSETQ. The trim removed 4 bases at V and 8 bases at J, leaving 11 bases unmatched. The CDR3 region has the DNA TGCGCCAGCAGCAAGGGGGCAGCTCTGGGGGAAGCTTTCTTT. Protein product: CASSKGAALGEAFF.

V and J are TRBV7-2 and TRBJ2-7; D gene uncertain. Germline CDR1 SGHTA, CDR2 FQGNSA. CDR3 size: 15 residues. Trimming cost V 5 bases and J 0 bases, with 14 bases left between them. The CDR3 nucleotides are TGTGCCAGCAGCCCATACGCGTCCCGCTCCTACGAGCAGTACTTC. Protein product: CASSPYASRSYEQYF.

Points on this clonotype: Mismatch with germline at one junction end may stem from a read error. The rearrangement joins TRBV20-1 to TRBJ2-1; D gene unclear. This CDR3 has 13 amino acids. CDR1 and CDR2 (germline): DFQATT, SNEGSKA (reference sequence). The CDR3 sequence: CSANPTDYNERFF. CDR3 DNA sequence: TGCAGTGCAAACCCGACGGATTACAATGAGCGGTTCTTC.

The CDR3 DNA is TGCGCCAGCAGCGAACGACAGACGAGGAACACTGAAGCTTTCTTT. It yields the protein CASSERQTRNTEAFF. The rearrangement uses TRBV5-1 and TRBJ1-1; possible D gene TRBD1, 5 bases. V lost 4 bases to trimming and J lost 1 base, with 14 bases between them. The CDR3 runs to 15 residues. The germline CDR1 and CDR2 sequences are SGHRS and YFSETQ.

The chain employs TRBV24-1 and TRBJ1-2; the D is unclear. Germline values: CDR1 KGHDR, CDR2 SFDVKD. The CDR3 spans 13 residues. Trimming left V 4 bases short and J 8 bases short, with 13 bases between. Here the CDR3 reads CATSEFDGIGYTF. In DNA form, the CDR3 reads TGTGCCACCAGTGAATTTGATGGAATCGGCTACACCTTC.

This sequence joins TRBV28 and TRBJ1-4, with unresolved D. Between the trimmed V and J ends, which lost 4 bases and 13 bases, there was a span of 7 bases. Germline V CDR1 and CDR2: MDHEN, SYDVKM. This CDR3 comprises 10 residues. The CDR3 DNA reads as TGTGCCAGCAGTTCTCAAAGACTGTTTTTT. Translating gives CASSSQRLFF.

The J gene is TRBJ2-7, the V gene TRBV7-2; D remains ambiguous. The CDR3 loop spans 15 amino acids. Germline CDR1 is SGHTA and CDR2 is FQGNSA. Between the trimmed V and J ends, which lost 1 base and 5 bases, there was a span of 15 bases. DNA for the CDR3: TGTGCCAGCAGCTTAGGCAGCTACCTAGGCCACGAGCAGTACTTC. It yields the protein CASSLGSYLGHEQYF.

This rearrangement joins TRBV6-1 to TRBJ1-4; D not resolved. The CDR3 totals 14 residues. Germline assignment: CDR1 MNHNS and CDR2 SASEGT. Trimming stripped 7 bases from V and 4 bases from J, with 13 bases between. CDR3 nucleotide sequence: TGTGCCAGCAAGCTGACAATGGGTAATGAAAAACTGTTTTTT. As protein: CASKLTMGNEKLFF.

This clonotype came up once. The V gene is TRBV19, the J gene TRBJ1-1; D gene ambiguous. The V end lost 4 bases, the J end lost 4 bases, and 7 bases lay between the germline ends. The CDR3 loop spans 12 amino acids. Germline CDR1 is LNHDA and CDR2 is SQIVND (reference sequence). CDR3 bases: TGTGCCAGTAGTACCCACCGCACTGAAGCTTTCTTT. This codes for CASSTHRTEAFF.

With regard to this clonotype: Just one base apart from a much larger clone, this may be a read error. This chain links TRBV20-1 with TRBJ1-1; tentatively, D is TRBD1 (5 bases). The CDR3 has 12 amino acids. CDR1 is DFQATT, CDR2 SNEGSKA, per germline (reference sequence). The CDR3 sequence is CSEGHPNTKAFF. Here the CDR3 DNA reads TGCAGCGAAGGACACCCGAACACTAAAGCTTTCTTT.

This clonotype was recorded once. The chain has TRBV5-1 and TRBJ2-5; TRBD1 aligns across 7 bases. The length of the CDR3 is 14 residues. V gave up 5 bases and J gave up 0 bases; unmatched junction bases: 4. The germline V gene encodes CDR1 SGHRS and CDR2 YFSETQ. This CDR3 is CASSPGTDQETQYF. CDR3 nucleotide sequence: TGCGCCAGCAGTCCCGGGACAGACCAAGAGACCCAGTACTTC.

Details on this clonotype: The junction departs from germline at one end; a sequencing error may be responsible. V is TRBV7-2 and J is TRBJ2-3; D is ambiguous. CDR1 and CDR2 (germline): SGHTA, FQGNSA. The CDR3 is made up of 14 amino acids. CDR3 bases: TGCGCCAGCAGCCCGACGGGCCGCACAGATACGCAGTATTTT. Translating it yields CASSPTGRTDTQYF.

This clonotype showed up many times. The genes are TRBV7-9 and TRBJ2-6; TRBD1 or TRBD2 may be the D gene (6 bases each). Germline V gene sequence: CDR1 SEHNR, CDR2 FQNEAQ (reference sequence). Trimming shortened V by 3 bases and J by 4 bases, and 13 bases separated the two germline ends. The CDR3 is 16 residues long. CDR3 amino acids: CASSFSGASGANVLTF. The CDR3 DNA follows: TGTGCCAGCAGCTTTTCGGGGGCTTCGGGGGCCAACGTCCTGACTTTC. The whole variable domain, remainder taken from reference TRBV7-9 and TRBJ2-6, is DTGVSQNPRHKITKRGQNVTFRCDPISEHNRLYWYRQTLGQGPEFLTYFQNEAQLEKSRLLSDRFSAERPKGSFSTLEIQRTEQGDSAMYLCASSFSGASGANVLTFGAGSRLTVL.

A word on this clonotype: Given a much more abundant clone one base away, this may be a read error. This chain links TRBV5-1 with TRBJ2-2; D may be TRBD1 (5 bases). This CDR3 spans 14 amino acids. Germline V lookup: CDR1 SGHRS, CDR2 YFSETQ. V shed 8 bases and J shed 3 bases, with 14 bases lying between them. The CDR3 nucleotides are TGCGCCAGTCTCCTGGGGCCGGACACCGGGGAGCTGTTTTTT. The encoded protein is CASLLGPDTGELFF.

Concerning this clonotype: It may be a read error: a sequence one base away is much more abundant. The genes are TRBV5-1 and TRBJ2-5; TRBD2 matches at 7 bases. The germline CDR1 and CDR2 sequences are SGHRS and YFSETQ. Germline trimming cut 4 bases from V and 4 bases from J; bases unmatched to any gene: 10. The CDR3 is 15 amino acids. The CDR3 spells CASSRRLAGGETQYF. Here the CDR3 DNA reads TGCGCCAGCAGCCGCAGACTAGCCGGGGGAGAGACCCAGTACTTC.